A single sample gave rise to the 29 T cell receptor beta chains below, sequenced in a study of cytomegalovirus exposure and HLA in healthy donors. The PCR employed 60 Vbeta primers together with 13 Jbeta primers. Some clones are missing from TCRdb's copy, which holds only in-frame ones; the method was immunoSEQ multiplex PCR. Here the sample spans about 150,000 clones, 84% being singletons. Sequencing was carried out using PBMCs. These receptor sequences come from a boy between 2 and 15 years old in good health and CMV-seronegative.

J is TRBJ1-1 and V is TRBV25-1; unclear D gene. Deletions cut 7 bases from V and 1 base from J, with 16 bases between. The V gene's germline CDR1 is MGHDK and CDR2 SYGVNS. The CDR3 covers 15 residues. In DNA form, the CDR3 reads TGTGCCAGCATCCCCAGCCTTACAGCGAACACTGAAGCTTTCTTT. Translated: CASIPSLTANTEAFF.

CDR3 amino acids: CASSLDRGPATNEKLFF. In nucleotides, the CDR3 is TGTGCCAGCAGTTTGGACAGGGGCCCTGCAACTAATGAAAAACTGTTTTTT. This sequence joins TRBV28 and TRBJ1-4; 9 positions match TRBD1. This CDR3 has 17 amino acids. Trimming cost V 3 bases and J 0 bases; bases outside gene matches: 5. Germline-derived CDR1 and CDR2 are MDHEN and SYDVKM.

This clone has just one count. The chain recombines TRBV10-1 with TRBJ2-3; 14 bases are shared with TRBD2. This CDR3 region has 17 residues. Trimming cost V 5 bases and J 0 bases; bases outside gene matches: 4. CDR1 and CDR2 (germline): WNHNN, SYGVQD (reference sequence). The CDR3 bases are TGCGCCAGCAGTTCGACTAGCGGGAGGGCTAGCACAGATACGCAGTATTTT. Amino acids: CASSSTSGRASTDTQYF.

This rearrangement joins TRBV27 to TRBJ2-1; D is perhaps TRBD2 (5 bases). The V end lost 2 bases, the J end lost 6 bases, and 8 bases lay between the germline ends. This CDR3 spans 13 amino acids. Germline V lookup: CDR1 MNHEY, CDR2 SMNVEV (reference sequence). The CDR3 DNA reads TGTGCCAGCAGTTTAAGCGGTTTCAATGAGCAGTTCTTC. Translation gives CASSLSGFNEQFF.

The chain combines TRBV5-8 with TRBJ2-1, with 13 positions matching TRBD2. Germline loops: CDR1 SGHTS, CDR2 YDEGEE. The V segment lost 4 bases and the J segment 3 bases; nucleotides outside the gene matches: 10. The CDR3 runs 18 residues. CDR3 sequence: CASSDYTGTSGNYNEQFF. CDR3 DNA: TGTGCCAGCAGCGATTATACCGGGACTAGCGGGAACTACAATGAGCAGTTCTTC.

The CDR3 here is CASSTPRQGGTEAFF. In DNA form, the CDR3 reads TGTGCCAGTAGTACCCCTCGACAGGGGGGGACTGAAGCTTTCTTT. The J gene is TRBJ1-1, the V gene TRBV19, with 9 bases matching TRBD1. V gave up 4 bases and J gave up 5 bases; unmatched junction bases: 8. CDR3 length: 15 residues. Germline loops: CDR1 LNHDA, CDR2 SQIVND (reference sequence).

The V gene is TRBV4-2, the J gene TRBJ2-3; TRBD2 aligns across 7 bases. J gave up 2 bases and V 0 bases, and 5 bases lay outside the gene matches. Germline-derived CDR1 and CDR2 are LGHNA and YNFKEQ. The CDR3 sequence is 16 residues long. The CDR3 coding sequence is TGTGCCAGCAGCCAAGAACTAGCGACTTACACAGATACGCAGTATTTT. Translating it yields CASSQELATYTDTQYF.

This chain uses TRBV5-6 with TRBJ2-5, with 9 positions matching TRBD1. The last part of the DNA fits TRBJ2-7 better; the J call may be wrong. In germline, CDR1 is SGHDT, CDR2 YYEEEE. There are 15 residues in the CDR3. CDR3 region: CASSLVGTGTYEQYF. Here the CDR3 DNA reads TGTGCCAGCAGCTTGGTAGGGACAGGGACCTACGAGCAGTACTTC.

The table lists this clone with a count of one. The chain employs TRBV11-3 and TRBJ2-4; tentatively, D is TRBD2 (5 bases). The CDR3 runs 14 residues. The V end lost 5 bases, the J end lost 8 bases, and 16 bases lay between the germline ends. Germline-derived CDR1 and CDR2 are SGHNT and YENEEA. This CDR3 reads CASSISANSDIQYF. For the CDR3, the DNA is TGTGCCAGCAGCATTAGCGCCAATTCGGACATTCAGTACTTC.

The rearrangement joins TRBV6-5 to TRBJ2-1; D unclear. The germline gives CDR1 MNHEY, CDR2 SVGAGI. The V end was cut by 8 bases, the J end by 0 bases, with 11 bases between. This CDR3 comprises 14 residues. CDR3 residues: CASGGPSSYNEQFF. CDR3 bases: TGTGCCAGCGGCGGTCCCAGCTCCTACAATGAGCAGTTCTTC.

A few counts support this clone. The rearrangement uses TRBV9 and TRBJ2-7; D gene uncertain. V was pared by 5 bases and J by 2 bases, with 11 bases between. The CDR3 loop spans 13 amino acids. The germline V gene encodes CDR1 SGDLS and CDR2 YYNGEE. CDR3 sequence (DNA): TGTGCCAGCAGGATGCGAGCTACCTACGAGCAGTACTTC. Translated: CASRMRATYEQYF.

There are a few counts of this clone. The chain has TRBV7-3 and TRBJ1-1, with TRBD1 as a possible D gene (5 bases). Germline CDR1 SGHTA, CDR2 FQGTGA. The V gene lost 4 bases and the J gene lost 1 base, with 7 bases spanning the gap. CDR3 size: 13 residues. The CDR3 DNA is TGTGCCAGCAGCTCCCAGGGGAACACTGAAGCTTTCTTT. Amino acids: CASSSQGNTEAFF.

J is TRBJ1-5 and V is TRBV28; D might be TRBD1 (6 bases). Germline V gives CDR1 MDHEN, CDR2 SYDVKM. V was cut by 5 bases and J by 0 bases, with 11 bases left in between. This CDR3 has 15 residues. DNA of the CDR3: TGTGCCAGCAGTCACGACAGGTATAGCAATCAGCCCCAGCATTTT. Translating it yields CASSHDRYSNQPQHF.

This clone appeared a single time. The V gene is TRBV12-5, the J gene TRBJ2-7; 11 bases map to TRBD2. The CDR3 sequence is 17 residues long. Germline values: CDR1 LGHNT, CDR2 FRNRAP. J was trimmed by 3 bases and V by 0 bases; bases with no gene match: 7. The CDR3 DNA reads as TGTGCTAGTGGTTTGGTAGCTAGCGGGAGGACGGGCTACGAGCAGTACTTC. Translation: CASGLVASGRTGYEQYF.

On this clone itself: Other DNA variants within this sample encode the same CDR3. The chain joins TRBV5-1 to TRBJ2-7; 9 bases align to TRBD2. Germline loops: CDR1 SGHRS, CDR2 YFSETQ. V shed 1 base, J shed 1 base, and the junction held 0 bases outside the gene matches. CDR3 length equals 14 residues. The CDR3 nucleotides are TGCGCCAGCAGCTTGACTAGCGGGTCCTACGAGCAGTACTTC. Its translation: CASSLTSGSYEQYF. The whole variable domain, remainder taken from reference TRBV5-1 and TRBJ2-7, is KAGVTQTPRYLIKTRGQQVTLSCSPISGHRSVSWYQQTPGQGLQFLFEYFSETQRNKGNFPGRFSGRQFSNSRSEMNVSTLELGDSALYLCASSLTSGSYEQYFGPGTRLTVT.

This clone showed up just a few times. The CDR3 coding sequence is TGTGCCAGCAGCCCAGGGGCGAGCACTGAAGCTTTCTTT. Amino acids: CASSPGASTEAFF. The chain joins TRBV5-5 to TRBJ1-1; perhaps TRBD1 as D (6 bases). The CDR3 is 13 residues long. CDR1 is SGHKS, CDR2 YYEKEE, per germline (reference sequence). Trimming removed 4 bases at V and 4 bases at J, with 11 bases between.

V is TRBV6-1 and J is TRBJ2-5; D might be TRBD1 (6 bases). The DNA end is a closer match to TRBJ2-7, so the J assignment may be wrong. This CDR3 is 12 amino acids long. Germline-derived CDR1 and CDR2 are MNHNS and SASEGT. The CDR3 loop is CASTRDTHEQYF. CDR3 bases: TGTGCCAGCACCCGGGACACCCACGAGCAGTACTTC.

CDR3 residues: CASSYWPGGANTEAFF. The CDR3 DNA sequence: TGTGCCAGCAGTTACTGGCCGGGCGGGGCGAACACTGAAGCTTTCTTT. The rearrangement links TRBV6-5 to TRBJ1-1, with D perhaps TRBD1 (5 bases). The ends were cut back, 1 base at V and 1 base at J, with 13 bases in the middle. Germline CDR1 MNHEY, CDR2 SVGAGI. The CDR3 has 16 amino acids.

The rearrangement links TRBV25-1 to TRBJ2-7; D perhaps matches TRBD2 (5 bases). CDR3 length: 14 residues. V gave up 8 bases and J gave up 2 bases, with 16 bases separating them. Germline V CDR1 and CDR2: MGHDK, SYGVNS. The CDR3 nucleotides are TGTGCCAGCCCTTTGGGGAGTGTCCCCTACGAGCAGTACTTC. This gives the protein CASPLGSVPYEQYF.

The chain recombines TRBV4-1 with TRBJ1-2, with a tentative D call TRBD1 (6 bases). With 3 bases removed from V and 8 bases from J, the gap between germline ends came to 13 bases. The CDR3 spans 13 residues. Germline values: CDR1 MGHRA, CDR2 YSYEKL. For the CDR3, the DNA is TGCGCCAGCAGCCAGAACAGGGAGTGGGGCTACACCTTC. This codes for CASSQNREWGYTF.

This clone was observed a single time. The chain recombines TRBV6-1 with TRBJ1-1; perhaps TRBD1 as D (6 bases). Germline V gene lookup returns CDR1 MNHNS and CDR2 SASEGT. The CDR3 is 20 amino acids. V lost 1 base and J 3 bases, leaving 27 bases between the germline ends. In DNA, the CDR3 is TGTGCCAGCAGTGAAGGAAATTGGAACAGGGTAAGAAATGGGTACACTGAAGCTTTCTTT. It translates to CASSEGNWNRVRNGYTEAFF.

The chain combines TRBV19 with TRBJ1-1; a weak D match, TRBD1 (5 bases). The CDR3 is 14 amino acids. Looked up from germline, CDR1 is LNHDA and CDR2 is SQIVND (reference sequence). Trimming removed 4 bases from V and 5 bases from J, with 14 bases in between. DNA of the CDR3: TGTGCCAGTAGTACCCCCCAGACAGTGACTGAAGCTTTCTTT. This encodes CASSTPQTVTEAFF.

The chain is built from TRBV29-1 and TRBJ1-2, with D perhaps matching TRBD1 (6 bases). V lost 7 bases and J lost 4, with 28 bases in between. This CDR3 contains 17 residues. Germline V gene data show CDR1 as SQVTM and CDR2 as ANQGSEA. CDR3 bases: TGCAGCGCCGGGACACCAGGGAATGGGCCCCCCGTCTATGGCTACACCTTC. Its protein is CSAGTPGNGPPVYGYTF.

This clone was seen more than once but under ten times. The chain recombines TRBV6-5 with TRBJ1-1; D is ambiguous. Trimming took off 2 bases at V and 4 bases at J, with 8 bases between the two ends. In germline, CDR1 is MNHEY, CDR2 SVGAGI. The CDR3 spans 13 residues. In DNA, the CDR3 is TGTGCCAGCAGTTACCGGGAGGGCACTGAAGCTTTCTTT. Encoded protein: CASSYREGTEAFF.

This chain joins TRBV25-1 and TRBJ2-5, with D maybe TRBD2 (6 bases). Trimming cost V 5 bases and J 4 bases, with 14 bases left between them. The CDR3 runs to 14 residues. CDR1 is MGHDK, CDR2 SYGVNS, per germline. DNA for the CDR3: TGTGCCAGCAGTAGGTCCCGGGGAGGAGAGACCCAGTACTTC. Protein: CASSRSRGGETQYF.

The chain has TRBV29-1 and TRBJ2-3; the match to TRBD2 covers 7 bases. The CDR3 has 13 residues. Per the germline V gene, CDR1 is SQVTM and CDR2 is ANQGSEA. Trimming at V came to 5 bases and at J to 3 bases, leaving 5 bases not matched to a gene. The CDR3 spells CSVRGDTTDTQYF. The CDR3 nucleotides are TGCAGCGTTCGGGGGGATACAACAGATACGCAGTATTTT.

This sequence joins TRBV10-1 and TRBJ2-1, with TRBD2 identical over 9 bases. Germline lookup yields CDR1 WNHNN and CDR2 SYGVQD (reference sequence). Trimming removed 3 bases from V and 0 bases from J; junction bases left unmatched: 12. The CDR3 has 19 amino acids. CDR3: CASSDPGLASLRSYNEQFF. The DNA for the CDR3 is TGCGCCAGCAGTGATCCGGGACTAGCATCCCTCCGCTCCTACAATGAGCAGTTCTTC.

The V and J genes are TRBV23-1 and TRBJ1-1; the match to TRBD1 covers 11 bases. TRBV23-1 is an open reading frame, and its role is uncertain. The CDR3 is 19 amino acids. The V gene end was trimmed by 2 bases and the J gene end by 10 bases; junction bases not matched to a gene: 21. CDR3 DNA sequence: TGCGCCAGCAGTCAACCGGGACAGGGGGACCCTTTTGGAATCGGTAGAGCTTTCTTT. This translates into CASSQPGQGDPFGIGRAFF.

The chain combines TRBV7-9 with TRBJ1-2, with 7 bases lining up with TRBD1. The CDR3 has 13 amino acids. After removal of 5 bases from V and 6 bases from J, the junction contained 6 bases not matched to a gene. From germline, CDR1 is SEHNR and CDR2 FQNEAQ (reference sequence). CDR3 bases: TGTGCCAGCAGCCAACAGGGGAGAAATGGCTACACCTTC. Its translation: CASSQQGRNGYTF.